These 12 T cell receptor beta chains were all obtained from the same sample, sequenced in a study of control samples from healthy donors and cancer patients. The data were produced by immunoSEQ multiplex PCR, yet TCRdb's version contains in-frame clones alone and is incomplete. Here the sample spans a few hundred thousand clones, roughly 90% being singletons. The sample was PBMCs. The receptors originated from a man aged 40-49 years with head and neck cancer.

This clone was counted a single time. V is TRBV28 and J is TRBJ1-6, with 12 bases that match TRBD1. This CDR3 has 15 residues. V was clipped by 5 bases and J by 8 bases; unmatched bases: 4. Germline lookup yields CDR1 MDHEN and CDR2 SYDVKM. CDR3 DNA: TGTGCCAGCAGTCCCGGGACAGGGGGCGATTCACCCCTCCACTTT. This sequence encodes CASSPGTGGDSPLHF.

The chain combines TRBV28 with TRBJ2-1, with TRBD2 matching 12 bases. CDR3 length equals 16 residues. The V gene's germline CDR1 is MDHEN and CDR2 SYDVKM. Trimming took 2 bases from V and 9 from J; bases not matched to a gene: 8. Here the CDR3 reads CASSLRWTSGIGEQFF. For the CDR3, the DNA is TGTGCCAGCAGTTTACGCTGGACTAGCGGGATCGGTGAGCAGTTCTTC.

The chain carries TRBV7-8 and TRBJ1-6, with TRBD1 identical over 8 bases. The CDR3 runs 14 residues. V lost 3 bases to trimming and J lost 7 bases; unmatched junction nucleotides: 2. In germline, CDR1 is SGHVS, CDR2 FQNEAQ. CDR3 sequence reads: CASSLGQENSPLHF. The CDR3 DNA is TGTGCCAGCAGCTTGGGACAGGAGAATTCACCCCTCCACTTT. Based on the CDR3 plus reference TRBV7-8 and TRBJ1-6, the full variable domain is GAGVSQSPRYKVAKRGQDVALRCDPISGHVSLFWYQQALGQGPEFLTYFQNEAQLDKSGLPSDRFFAERPEGSVSTLKIQRTQQEDSAVYLCASSLGQENSPLHFGNGTRLTVT.

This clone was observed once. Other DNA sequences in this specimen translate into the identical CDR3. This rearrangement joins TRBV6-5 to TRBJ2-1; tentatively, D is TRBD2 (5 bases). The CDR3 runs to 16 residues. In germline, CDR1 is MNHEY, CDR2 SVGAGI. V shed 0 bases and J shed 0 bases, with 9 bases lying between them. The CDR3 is CASSYSAGGSYNEQFF. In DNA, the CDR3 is TGTGCCAGCAGTTACTCGGCGGGTGGCTCCTACAATGAGCAGTTCTTC.

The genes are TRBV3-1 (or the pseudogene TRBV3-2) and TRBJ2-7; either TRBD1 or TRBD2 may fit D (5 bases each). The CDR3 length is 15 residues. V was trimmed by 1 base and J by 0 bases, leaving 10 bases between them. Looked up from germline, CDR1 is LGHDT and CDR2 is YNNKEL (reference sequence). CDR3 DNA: TGTGCCAGCAGCCAAGGACCGGGGCCCTCCTACGAGCAGTACTTC. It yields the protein CASSQGPGPSYEQYF.

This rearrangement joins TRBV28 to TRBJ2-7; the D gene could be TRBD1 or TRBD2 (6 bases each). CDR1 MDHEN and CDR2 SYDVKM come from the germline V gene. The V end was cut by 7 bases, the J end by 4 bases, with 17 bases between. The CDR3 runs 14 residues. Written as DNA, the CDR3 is TGTGCCAGCATATCGGGGGCCCCCTTGTACGAGCAGTACTTC. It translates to CASISGAPLYEQYF.

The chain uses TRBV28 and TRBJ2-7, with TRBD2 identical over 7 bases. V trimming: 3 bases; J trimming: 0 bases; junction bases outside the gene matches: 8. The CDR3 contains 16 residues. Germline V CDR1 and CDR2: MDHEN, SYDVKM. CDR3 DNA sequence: TGTGCCAGCAGTTTTACCCTAGCGGCACTCTCCTACGAGCAGTACTTC. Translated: CASSFTLAALSYEQYF.

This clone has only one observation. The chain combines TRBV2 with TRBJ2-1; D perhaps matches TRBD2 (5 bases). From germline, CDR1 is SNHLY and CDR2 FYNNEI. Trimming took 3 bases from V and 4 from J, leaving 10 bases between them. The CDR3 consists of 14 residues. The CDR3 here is CASSDGGRYNEQFF. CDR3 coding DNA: TGTGCCAGCAGTGACGGTGGGAGATACAATGAGCAGTTCTTC.

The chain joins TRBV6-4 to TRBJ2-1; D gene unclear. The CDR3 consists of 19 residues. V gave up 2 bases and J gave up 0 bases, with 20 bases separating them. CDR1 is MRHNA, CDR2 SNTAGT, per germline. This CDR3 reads CASSDPFNQPQSSYNEQFF. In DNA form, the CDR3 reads TGTGCCAGCAGTGACCCCTTTAACCAGCCGCAAAGCTCCTACAATGAGCAGTTCTTC.

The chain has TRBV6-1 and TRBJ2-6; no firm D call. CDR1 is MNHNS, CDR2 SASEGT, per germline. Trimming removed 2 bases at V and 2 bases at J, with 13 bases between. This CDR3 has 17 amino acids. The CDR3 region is CASSETLVETGANVLTF. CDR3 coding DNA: TGTGCCAGCAGTGAAACGTTGGTGGAAACTGGGGCCAACGTCCTGACTTTC.

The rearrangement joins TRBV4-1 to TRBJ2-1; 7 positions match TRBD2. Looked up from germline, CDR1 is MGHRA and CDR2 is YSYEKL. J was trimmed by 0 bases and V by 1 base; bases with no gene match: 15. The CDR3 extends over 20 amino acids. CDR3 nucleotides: TGCGCCAGCAGCCAAGCTCTTGGGTGGGGGGGAGCTAGCTCCTACAATGAGCAGTTCTTC. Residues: CASSQALGWGGASSYNEQFF.

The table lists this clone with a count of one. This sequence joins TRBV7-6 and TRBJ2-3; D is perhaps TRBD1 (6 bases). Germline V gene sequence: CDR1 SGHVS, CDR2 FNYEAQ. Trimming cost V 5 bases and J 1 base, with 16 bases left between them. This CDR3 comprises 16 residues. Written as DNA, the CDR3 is TGTGCCAGCAGCACTCTACAGGGTGCCGGCACAGATACGCAGTATTTT. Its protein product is CASSTLQGAGTDTQYF.